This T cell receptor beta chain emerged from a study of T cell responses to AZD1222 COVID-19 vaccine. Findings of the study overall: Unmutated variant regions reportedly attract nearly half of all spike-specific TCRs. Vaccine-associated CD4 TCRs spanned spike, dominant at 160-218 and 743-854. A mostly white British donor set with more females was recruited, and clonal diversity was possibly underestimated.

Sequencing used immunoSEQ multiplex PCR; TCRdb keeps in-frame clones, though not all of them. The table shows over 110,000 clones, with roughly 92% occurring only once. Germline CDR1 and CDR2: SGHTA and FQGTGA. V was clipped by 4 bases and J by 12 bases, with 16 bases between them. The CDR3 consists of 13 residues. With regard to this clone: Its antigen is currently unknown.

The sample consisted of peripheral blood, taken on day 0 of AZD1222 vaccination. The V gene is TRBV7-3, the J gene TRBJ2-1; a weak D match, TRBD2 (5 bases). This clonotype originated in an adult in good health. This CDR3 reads CASSSSQGGRQFF. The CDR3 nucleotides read TGTGCCAGCAGCTCCTCCCAAGGAGGTCGGCAGTTCTTC.